The 10 T cell receptor beta chains reported below all come from one sample, sequenced in a study of blood T cells in healthy people across ages. Sample-barcoded 5' priming and a J-beta primer mix drove a second PCR of roughly 6 to 12 cycles. MiXCR, run by TCRdb on the 5' RACE reads, gives a single entry per CDR3 protein. The table shows more than 900,000 distinct CDR3 sequences, with roughly 29% occurring only once. Separately, the same data were catalogued under a study of T cells of mothers and their children.

What was sequenced was blood. These TCRs come from a woman aged 40 to 49 in good health.

This clonotype was counted a few times. J is TRBJ2-7 and V is TRBV18, with unresolved D. The CDR3 consists of 14 residues. V lost 3 bases and J 1 base, leaving 10 bases between the germline ends. Germline V gene data show CDR1 as KGHSH and CDR2 as LQKENI. CDR3 loop: CASSPPGWSYEQYF. CDR3 coding DNA: TGTGCCAGCTCACCCCCGGGCTGGTCCTACGAGCAGTACTTC.

This clonotype was observed many times. This sequence joins TRBV5-1 and TRBJ2-5, with D perhaps TRBD1 or TRBD2 (6 bases each). The V and J ends lost 3 bases and 10 bases respectively, with 25 bases between them. The germline gives CDR1 SGHRS, CDR2 YFSETQ. This CDR3 has 16 amino acids. For the CDR3, the DNA is TGCGCCAGCAGCTCGGAGGGACATCTTGGGATTGGGGGCCAGTACTTC. Amino acid sequence: CASSSEGHLGIGGQYF.

V usage is TRBV6-1 and J usage is TRBJ2-1; TRBD2 aligns across 8 bases. V was clipped by 7 bases and J by 6 bases; unmatched bases: 20. The CDR3 is 18 amino acids. Germline assignment: CDR1 MNHNS and CDR2 SASEGT. CDR3: CASKTGGPGMIGLNEQFF. The CDR3 DNA follows: TGTGCCAGCAAGACGGGGGGGCCGGGTATGATCGGTCTCAATGAGCAGTTCTTC.

In its sample, this clonotype was seen many times. The rearrangement uses TRBV20-1 and TRBJ2-1; 10 nucleotides match TRBD2. CDR3 length: 17 amino acids. V was pared by 6 bases and J by 4 bases, with 15 bases of the junction left unmatched. The germline V gene has CDR1 DFQATT and CDR2 SNEGSKA (reference sequence). As DNA, the CDR3 is TGCAGTGCATACCCTTTAACCGGGACTAGCGCTTACAATGAGCAGTTCTTC. It is translated as CSAYPLTGTSAYNEQFF.

This clonotype came up a few times. This chain uses TRBV25-1 with TRBJ2-7; D is uncertain. In germline, CDR1 is MGHDK, CDR2 SYGVNS. The CDR3 has 11 amino acids. Trimming cost V 3 bases and J 5 bases, with 5 bases left between them. CDR3 sequence: CASSDWNEQYF. The CDR3 nucleotides are TGTGCCAGCAGTGACTGGAACGAGCAGTACTTC.

This chain uses TRBV7-6 with TRBJ2-3, with a possible D match to TRBD2 (6 bases). V was trimmed by 4 bases and J by 10 bases, leaving 18 bases between them. The CDR3 covers 14 residues. CDR1 and CDR2 from the germline V gene are SGHVS and FNYEAQ. The CDR3 spells CASSSGLNTDAQYF. The DNA of the CDR3 is TGTGCCAGCAGCTCGGGACTTAACACAGACGCGCAGTATTTT.

Regarding this clonotype: Mismatch with germline at one junction end may stem from a read error. The J gene is TRBJ2-3, the V gene TRBV5-1; D not certain. The CDR3 is made up of 16 amino acids. Germline V gives CDR1 SGHRS, CDR2 YFSETQ. CDR3 residues: CASSSPGPTSADTQYF. CDR3 sequence (DNA): TGTGCCAGCAGCTCCCCCGGGCCTACCAGCGCAGATACGCAGTATTTT.

This clonotype was found a few times. V is TRBV18 and J is TRBJ2-7; 12 nucleotides match TRBD1. V lost 0 bases to trimming and J lost 0 bases; unmatched junction nucleotides: 9. The CDR3 length is 19 residues. Germline CDR1 and CDR2: KGHSH and LQKENI. This CDR3 reads CASSPPWGGQGASSYEQYF. Written as DNA, the CDR3 is TGTGCCAGCTCACCACCGTGGGGGGGACAGGGGGCGTCCTCCTACGAGCAGTACTTC.

This clonotype was detected only a few times. A much larger clone is a single base away; this may be a read error. This chain links TRBV20-1 with TRBJ1-2, with 8 bases identical to TRBD1. V was clipped by 0 bases and J by 5 bases; unmatched bases: 8. CDR1 DFQATT and CDR2 SNEGSKA come from the germline V gene (reference sequence). There are 15 residues in the CDR3. The CDR3 DNA follows: TGCAGTGCTAGAGAGGGGGCAGGGGGCGAGTATGGCTACACCTTC. Translation: CSAREGAGGEYGYTF.

CDR3 in DNA: TGCGCCAGCAGCTTGGGGGGCGGTGGTTATGACGAGCAGTACTTC. Residues: CASSLGGGGYDEQYF. This chain uses TRBV5-1 with TRBJ2-7, with D possibly matching TRBD1 (5 bases). Germline assignment: CDR1 SGHRS and CDR2 YFSETQ. Trimming removed 0 bases from V and 5 bases from J, with 15 bases in between. The CDR3 contains 15 residues.